The T cell receptor beta chain described here comes from a study of blood T cells in healthy people across ages. For this clonotype: At one of its ends the junction is not consistent with the germline gene, which may arise from a read error.

The V gene's germline CDR1 is SSHAT and CDR2 FNYEAQ (reference sequence). This CDR3 is built from 13 residues. For the second PCR, which ran for about 6 to 11 cycles, a sample-barcoded 5' primer and a J-beta primer mix were used. One entry per CDR3 protein results from TCRdb running MiXCR on the 5' RACE reads. The sample carries 900,000 to 950,000 distinct CDR3 sequences, about 27% recorded once. This sample was also put to use in a study of T cells of mothers and their children.

The sample was blood. The receptor's source is a woman in her forties in good health. This chain links TRBV7-7 with TRBJ2-5; D uncertain. The J call may not be correct, given that the DNA end is closer to TRBJ2-1. The DNA for the CDR3 is TGTGCTAGCAGCTTGGGAAACCAAGAGACCCAGTTCTTC. Residues: CASSLGNQETQFF.